What follows describes a single T cell receptor beta chain. Its target is unknown. This sample was taken from a study of regulatory and conventional T cells in RAG deficiency. Study-wide results and caveats: Other subsets showed about 10-fold reductions, but Treg unique TCR beta sequences fell roughly 90-fold in these patients. Sorted Omenn CD25-high CD127-low cells may not be bona fide Tregs.

Conventional CD4+ T cells were sorted from blood as CD25-low CD127-high cells. The repertoire was sequenced with immunoSEQ multiplex PCR; TCRdb's copy has only in-frame clones and lacks some. The table lists about 30,000 clones, approximately 80% of them singletons. The same sample was also used in a study of regulatory T cells. That study reports: The PCR used 52 TRBV and 13 TRBJ primers. In patients, unique TRB V-J pairs were restricted and V/J usage skewed, especially in Tregs.

This receptor was taken from a human donor in good health. Sequences were obtained from CD4+ effector T cells sorted from blood.

CDR3 loop: CASSPAAAFNYGYTF. Here the CDR3 DNA reads TGTGCCAGCTCACCAGCTGCGGCCTTCAACTATGGCTACACCTTC. This chain uses TRBV18 with TRBJ1-2; D uncertain. The V gene's germline CDR1 is KGHSH and CDR2 LQKENI. V lost 2 bases and J 2 bases, leaving 12 bases between the germline ends. This CDR3 has 15 residues.